The entry below gives a single T cell receptor beta chain sequence along with its context. Germline assignment: CDR1 MNHEY and CDR2 SVGAGI. Deletions cut 2 bases from V and 2 bases from J, with 12 bases between. The CDR3 consists of 15 residues. Authors' analysis steps: Estimates of nucleated cell counts were drawn from the amplification of reference gene primers. Measured with immunoSEQ multiplex PCR; TCRdb has only the in-frame clones, and not every one. Clone size and V and J calls were adopted from that table, with D and trimming inferred from the DNA. The profile shows some 100,000 clones, about 92% of them singletons. These data belong to a study of blood T cell repertoires in COVID-19. Turning to the study itself: Both acute and convalescent COVID-19 samples were obtained from the United States, Italy and Spain.

This sequence joins TRBV6-5 and TRBJ1-1; the D gene is possibly TRBD1 (6 bases). Sequencing was done on a sample of peripheral blood. The source of this sequence is a man aged 50 to 60 with active COVID-19. CDR3 sequence reads: CASSYGLGANTEAFF. The DNA of the CDR3 is TGTGCCAGCAGTTACGGGTTGGGGGCTAACACTGAAGCTTTCTTT.